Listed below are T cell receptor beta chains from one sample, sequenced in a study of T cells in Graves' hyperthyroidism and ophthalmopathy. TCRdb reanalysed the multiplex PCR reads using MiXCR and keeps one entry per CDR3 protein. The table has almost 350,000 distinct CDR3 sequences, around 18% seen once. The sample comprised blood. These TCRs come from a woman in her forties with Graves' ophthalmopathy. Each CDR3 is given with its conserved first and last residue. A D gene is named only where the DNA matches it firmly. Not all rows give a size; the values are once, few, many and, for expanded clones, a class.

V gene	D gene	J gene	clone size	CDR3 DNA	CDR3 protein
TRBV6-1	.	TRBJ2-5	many	TGTGCCAGCAGTCGACAGAGAAAAGAGACCCAGTACTTC	CASSRQRKETQYF
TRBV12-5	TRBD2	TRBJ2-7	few	TGTGCTAGTGGTGCATACTCAACCCCGGGACTAGCGGGACGAGCCTACGAGCAGTACTTC	CASGAYSTPGLAGRAYEQYF
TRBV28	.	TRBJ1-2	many	TGTGCCAGCAGCCTCAGGGAGTATGGCTACACCTTC	CASSLREYGYTF
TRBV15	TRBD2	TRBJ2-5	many	TGTGCCACCAGCAGAGGCACAGCTAGCGGGGAAGAGACCCAGTACTTC	CATSRGTASGEETQYF
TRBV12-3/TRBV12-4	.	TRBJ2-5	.	TGTGCCAGCAGACCCGAGGGTGGAGAGACCCAGTACTTC	CASRPEGGETQYF
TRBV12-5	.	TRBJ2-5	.	TGTGCTAGTGGAGTGGGCCAGGGGAAAGAGACCCAGTACTTC	CASGVGQGKETQYF
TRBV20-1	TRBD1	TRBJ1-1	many	TGCAGTGCTAGAAGAGACAGGGCGAACACTGAAGCTTTCTTT	CSARRDRANTEAFF
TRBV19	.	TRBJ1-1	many	TGTGCCAGTAGTGTTAAGGGGTCATCGGCCACTGAAGCTTTCTTT	CASSVKGSSATEAFF
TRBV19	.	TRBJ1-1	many	TGTGCCAGTAGTATAGCAGGAGCTTTCGGGAACACTGAAGCTTTCTTT	CASSIAGAFGNTEAFF
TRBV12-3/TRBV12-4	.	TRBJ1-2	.	TGTGCCAGCAGTCCAACGACAGCCGGAGCTAACTATGGCTACACCTTC	CASSPTTAGANYGYTF
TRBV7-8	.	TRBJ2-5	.	TGTGCCAGCATCCAAAAAGGGCCGTGGTGGCCTGGCCAAGAGACCCAGTACTTC	CASIQKGPWWPGQETQYF
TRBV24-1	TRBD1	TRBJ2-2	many	TGTGCCACCAGTGATTTTTGGACAGGGTCGAACACCGGGGAGCTGTTTTTT	CATSDFWTGSNTGELFF
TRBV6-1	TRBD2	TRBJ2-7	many	TGTGCCAGCAGTGAAGGAATAGCGGGATCCTACGAGCAGTACTTC	CASSEGIAGSYEQYF
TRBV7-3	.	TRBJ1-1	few	TGTGCCAGCAGCTTAATGGGGTCCGGTGAAGCTTTCTTT	CASSLMGSGEAFF
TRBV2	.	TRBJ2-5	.	TGTGCCAGCAGTGACTCCACTAGAGAGACCCAGTACTTC	CASSDSTRETQYF
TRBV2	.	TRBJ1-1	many	TGTGCCAGCAAGAAGGAGCTAAACACTGAAGCTTTCTTT	CASKKELNTEAFF
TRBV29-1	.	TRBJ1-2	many	TGCAGCGTTGAGGGAGACCACTGGGACTATGGCTACACCTTC	CSVEGDHWDYGYTF
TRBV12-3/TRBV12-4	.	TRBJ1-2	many	TGTGCCAGCGGGGGTCTGGGGGCATCTAATGGCTACACCTTC	CASGGLGASNGYTF
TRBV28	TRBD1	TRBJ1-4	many	TGTGCCAGCAGTCAGTACAGGGGCCCAACTAATGAAAAACTGTTTTTT	CASSQYRGPTNEKLFF
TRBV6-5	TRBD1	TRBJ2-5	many	TGTGCCAGCCTACACGACAGGGTTGACTTCACGGAGACCCAGTACTTC	CASLHDRVDFTETQYF
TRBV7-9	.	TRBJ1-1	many	TGTGCCAGCAGCTTCGGAGGGGAGAATGGTGAAGCTTTCTTT	CASSFGGENGEAFF
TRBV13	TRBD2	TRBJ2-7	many	TGTGCCAGCAGCTTAGGCGGGACTAAGCAGTACTTC	CASSLGGTKQYF
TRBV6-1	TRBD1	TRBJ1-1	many	TGTGCCAGCAGTGGACAGGGGCTGAGTACTGAAGCTTTCTTT	CASSGQGLSTEAFF
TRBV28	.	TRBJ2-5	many	TGTGCCAGCAGAAGCCGGTGGGTACACAAGGAGACCCAGTACTTC	CASRSRWVHKETQYF
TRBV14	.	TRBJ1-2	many	TGTGCCAGCAGCCAAATCGGAAGCTATGGCTACACCTTC	CASSQIGSYGYTF
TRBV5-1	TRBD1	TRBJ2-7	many	TGCGCCAGCAGCCGGTTGACAGGGGGCGCCGATACGGCTAAATACGAGCAGTACTTC	CASSRLTGGADTAKYEQYF
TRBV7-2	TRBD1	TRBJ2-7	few	TGTGCCAGCAGCTTAAACAGGGGTCCCTACGAGCAGTACTTC	CASSLNRGPYEQYF
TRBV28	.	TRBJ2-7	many	TGTGCCAGCAGTTTGACAGGGGGACTAGGGCCCTACGAGCAGTACTTC	CASSLTGGLGPYEQYF
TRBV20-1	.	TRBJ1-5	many	TGCGGTGCTCGGCGGGACGATGGCAATCAGCCCCAGCATTTT	CGARRDDGNQPQHF
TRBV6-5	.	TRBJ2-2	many	TGTGCCAGCAGTTACTCGAGAGGAGGGTGGGGGACCGGGGAGCTGTTTTTT	CASSYSRGGWGTGELFF
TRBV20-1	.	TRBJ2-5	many	TGCAGTGCTTCCACTATGGACTCACTGTTCCAGTACTTC	CSASTMDSLFQYF
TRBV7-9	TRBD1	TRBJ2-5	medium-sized	TGTGCCAGCAGCCCCCGAGCCTCCGGGACAGGGAGGGAGACCCAGTACTTC	CASSPRASGTGRETQYF
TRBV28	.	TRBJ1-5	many	TGTGCCAGCAGTCCACCGGCGGATCAGCCCCAGCATTTT	CASSPPADQPQHF
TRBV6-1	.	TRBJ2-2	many	TGTGCCAGCAGCGTAAGGGGGGCCGGGGAGCTGTTTTTT	CASSVRGAGELFF
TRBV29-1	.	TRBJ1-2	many	TGCAGCGTTGAGGGTGGGATCTATGGCTACACCTTC	CSVEGGIYGYTF
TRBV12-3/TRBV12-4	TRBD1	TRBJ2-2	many	TGTGCCAGCACTCCCGGGGCGCACCGAGGGGGCGGCGGGGAGCTGTTTTTT	CASTPGAHRGGGGELFF
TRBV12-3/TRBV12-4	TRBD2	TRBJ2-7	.	TGTGCCAGCGGCCCCGGGACTAGCGGGATCCCAGCCTACGAGCAGTACTTC	CASGPGTSGIPAYEQYF
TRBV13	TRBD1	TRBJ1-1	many	TGTGCCAGCAGCTTAGAGGGACAGGGGAACACTGAAGCTTTCTTT	CASSLEGQGNTEAFF
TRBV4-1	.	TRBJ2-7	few	TGCGCCAGCAGCCAAGGGTTGGACTCGTATGGCGAGCAGTACTTC	CASSQGLDSYGEQYF
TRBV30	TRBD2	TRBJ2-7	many	TGTGCCTGGAGCCCCTCATTCGGGCTAGCGGGAAGGGGGGAGCAGTACTTC	CAWSPSFGLAGRGEQYF
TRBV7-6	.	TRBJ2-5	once	TGTGCCAGCAGCTCGGGGAGTAGCATCAAGACCCAGTACTTC	CASSSGSSIKTQYF
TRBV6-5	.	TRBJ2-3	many	TGTGCCAGCAGTTTTTCAGGGGGCACAGATACGCAGTATTTT	CASSFSGGTDTQYF
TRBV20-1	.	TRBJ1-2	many	TGCAGTGCTAGAGATGGGTCTAACTATGGCTACACCTTC	CSARDGSNYGYTF
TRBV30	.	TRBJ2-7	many	TGTGCCTGGAGCATGTCCTACGAGCAGTACTTC	CAWSMSYEQYF
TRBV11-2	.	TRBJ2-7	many	TGTGCCAGCAGCGCCCACCGGGACTCCCATAACCTAGTGGTGCAGTACTTC	CASSAHRDSHNLVVQYF
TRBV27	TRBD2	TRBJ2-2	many	TGTGCCAGCAGTTCCCAGCGGGAGAGGAACACCGGGGAGCTGTTTTTT	CASSSQRERNTGELFF
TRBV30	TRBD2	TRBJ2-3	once	TGTGCCTGGAGCGGAAGAACGAGCGGGAGGGCCCGAGGCTCTGATACGCAGTATTTT	CAWSGRTSGRARGSDTQYF
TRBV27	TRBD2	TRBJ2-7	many	TGTGCCAGCAGTTTAACGACGACTAGCGGGAGGGCCGAGCAGTACTTC	CASSLTTTSGRAEQYF
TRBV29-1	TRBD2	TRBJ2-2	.	TGCAGCGTTGAAGAGAGTACTAGCGGGAGGGCCGGGGAGCTGTTTTTT	CSVEESTSGRAGELFF
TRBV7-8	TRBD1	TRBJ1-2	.	TGTGCCAGCAGCCAAGATTCCGGACAGGGCGACTATGGCTACACCTTC	CASSQDSGQGDYGYTF
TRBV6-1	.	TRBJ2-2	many	TGTGCCAGCAGGAAGGTAGTAGGTGACTTAGCGAACACCGGGGAGCTGTTTTTT	CASRKVVGDLANTGELFF